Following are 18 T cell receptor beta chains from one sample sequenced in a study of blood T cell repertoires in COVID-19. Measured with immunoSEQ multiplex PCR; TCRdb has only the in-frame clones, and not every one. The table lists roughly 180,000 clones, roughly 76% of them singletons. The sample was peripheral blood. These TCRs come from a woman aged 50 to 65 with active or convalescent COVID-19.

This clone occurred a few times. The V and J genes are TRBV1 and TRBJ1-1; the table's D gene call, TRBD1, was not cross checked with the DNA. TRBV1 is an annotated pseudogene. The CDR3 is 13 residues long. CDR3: CTSSQAGTEGAFF. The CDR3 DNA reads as TGCACCAGCAGCCAGGCCGGGACAGAGGGTGCTTTCTTT.

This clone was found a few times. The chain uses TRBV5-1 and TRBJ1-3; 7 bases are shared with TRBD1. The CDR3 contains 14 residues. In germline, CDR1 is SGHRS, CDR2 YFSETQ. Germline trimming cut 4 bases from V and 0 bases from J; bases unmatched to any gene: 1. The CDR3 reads CASSRDSSGNTIYF. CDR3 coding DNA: TGCGCCAGCAGCCGGGACAGCTCTGGAAACACCATATATTTT. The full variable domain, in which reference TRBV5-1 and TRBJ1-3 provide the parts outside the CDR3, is KAGVTQTPRYLIKTRGQQVTLSCSPISGHRSVSWYQQTPGQGLQFLFEYFSETQRNKGNFPGRFSGRQFSNSRSEMNVSTLELGDSALYLCASSRDSSGNTIYFGEGSWLTVV.

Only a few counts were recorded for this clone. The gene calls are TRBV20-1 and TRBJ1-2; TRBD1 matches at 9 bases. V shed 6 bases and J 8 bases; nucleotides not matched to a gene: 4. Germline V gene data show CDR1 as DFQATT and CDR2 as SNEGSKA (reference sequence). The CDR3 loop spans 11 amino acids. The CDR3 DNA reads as TGCAGTGCACCGGACAGGGGCGGCTACACCTTC. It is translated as CSAPDRGGYTF.

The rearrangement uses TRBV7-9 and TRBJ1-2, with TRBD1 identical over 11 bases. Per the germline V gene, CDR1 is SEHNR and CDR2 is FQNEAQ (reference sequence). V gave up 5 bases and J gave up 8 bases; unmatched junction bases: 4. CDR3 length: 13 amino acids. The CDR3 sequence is CASSLRDRGGYTF. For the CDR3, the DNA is TGTGCCAGCAGCCTCAGGGACAGGGGGGGCTACACCTTC.

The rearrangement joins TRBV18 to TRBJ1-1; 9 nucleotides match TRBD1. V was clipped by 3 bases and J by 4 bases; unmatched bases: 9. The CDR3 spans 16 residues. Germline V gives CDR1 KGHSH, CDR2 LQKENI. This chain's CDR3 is CASSPNRGLDSTEAFF. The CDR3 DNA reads TGTGCCAGCTCACCTAACAGGGGGCTAGATAGCACTGAAGCTTTCTTT. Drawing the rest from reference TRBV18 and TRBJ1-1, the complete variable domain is NAGVMQNPRHLVRRRGQEARLRCSPMKGHSHVYWYRQLPEEGLKFMVYLQKENIIDESGMPKERFSAEFPKEGPSILRIQQVVRGDSAAYFCASSPNRGLDSTEAFFGQGTRLTVV.

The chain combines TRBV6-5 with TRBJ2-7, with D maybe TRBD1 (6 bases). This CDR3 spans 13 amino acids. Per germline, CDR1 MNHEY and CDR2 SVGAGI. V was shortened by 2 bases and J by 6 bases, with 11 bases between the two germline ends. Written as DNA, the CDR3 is TGTGCCAGCAGTTACGACCGGGACACCGAGCAGTACTTC. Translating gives CASSYDRDTEQYF.

CDR3 DNA sequence: TGTGCCAGCAGCGTAGGAGGAAGCTCCACATCAGATACGCAGTATTTT. Translated, it gives CASSVGGSSTSDTQYF. This chain joins TRBV9 and TRBJ2-3, with D hard to call. V was clipped by 0 bases and J by 4 bases, with 15 bases between them. The CDR3 has 16 amino acids. Germline CDR1 reads SGDLS; CDR2 reads YYNGEE.

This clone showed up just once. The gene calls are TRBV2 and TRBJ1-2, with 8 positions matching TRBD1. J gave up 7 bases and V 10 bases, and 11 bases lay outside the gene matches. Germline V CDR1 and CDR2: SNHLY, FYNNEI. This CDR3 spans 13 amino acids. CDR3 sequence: CAIRTAGGFGYTF. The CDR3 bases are TGTGCCATCCGTACTGCAGGGGGCTTTGGCTACACCTTC.

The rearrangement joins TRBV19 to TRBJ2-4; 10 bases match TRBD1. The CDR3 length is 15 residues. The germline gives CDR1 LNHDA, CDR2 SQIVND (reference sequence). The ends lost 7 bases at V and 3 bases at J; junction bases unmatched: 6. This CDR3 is CASTRTGGIKNIQYF. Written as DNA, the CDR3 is TGTGCCAGTACTCGGACAGGGGGTATCAAAAACATTCAGTACTTC.

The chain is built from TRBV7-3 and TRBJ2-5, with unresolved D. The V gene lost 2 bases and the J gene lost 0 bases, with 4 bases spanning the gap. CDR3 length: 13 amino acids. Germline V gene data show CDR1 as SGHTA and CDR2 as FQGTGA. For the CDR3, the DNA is TGTGCCAGCAGCTTAGCGAACCAAGAGACCCAGTACTTC. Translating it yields CASSLANQETQYF.

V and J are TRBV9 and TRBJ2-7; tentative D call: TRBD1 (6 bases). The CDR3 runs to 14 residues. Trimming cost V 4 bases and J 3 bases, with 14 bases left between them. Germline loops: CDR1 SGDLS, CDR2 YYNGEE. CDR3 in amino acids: CASSPQTGNYEQYF. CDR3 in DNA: TGTGCCAGCAGCCCGCAGACAGGAAACTACGAGCAGTACTTC.

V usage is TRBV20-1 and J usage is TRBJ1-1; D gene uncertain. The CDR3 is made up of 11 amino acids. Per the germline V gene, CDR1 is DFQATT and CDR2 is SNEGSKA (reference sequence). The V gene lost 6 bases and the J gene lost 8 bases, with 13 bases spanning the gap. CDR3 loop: CSAPYPPEAFF. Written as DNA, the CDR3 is TGCAGTGCCCCCTACCCCCCCGAAGCTTTCTTT.

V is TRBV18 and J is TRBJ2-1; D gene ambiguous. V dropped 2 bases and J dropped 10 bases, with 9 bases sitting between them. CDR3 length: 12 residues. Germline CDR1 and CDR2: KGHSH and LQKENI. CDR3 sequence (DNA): TGTGCCAGCTCACCAACGAGGCCGGAGCAGTTCTTC. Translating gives CASSPTRPEQFF.

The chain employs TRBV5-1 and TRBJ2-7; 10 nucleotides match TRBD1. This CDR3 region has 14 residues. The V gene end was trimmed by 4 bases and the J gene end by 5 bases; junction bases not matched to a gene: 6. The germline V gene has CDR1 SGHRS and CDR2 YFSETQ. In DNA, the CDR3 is TGCGCCAGCAGCCCATCGGGACAGGGGAACGAGCAGTACTTC. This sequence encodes CASSPSGQGNEQYF.

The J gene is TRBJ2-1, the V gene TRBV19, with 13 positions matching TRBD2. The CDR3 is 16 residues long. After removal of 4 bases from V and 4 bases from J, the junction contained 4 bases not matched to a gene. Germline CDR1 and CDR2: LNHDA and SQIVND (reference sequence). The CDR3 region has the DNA TGTGCCAGTAGTACCAGGACTAGCGGGAGTTACAATGAGCAGTTCTTC. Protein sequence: CASSTRTSGSYNEQFF.

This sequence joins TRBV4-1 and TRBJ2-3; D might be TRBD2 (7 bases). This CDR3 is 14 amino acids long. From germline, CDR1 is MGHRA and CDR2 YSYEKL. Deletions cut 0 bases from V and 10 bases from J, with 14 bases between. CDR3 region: CASSQDTGRGAQYF. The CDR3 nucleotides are TGCGCCAGCAGCCAAGATACAGGGAGGGGGGCGCAGTATTTT.

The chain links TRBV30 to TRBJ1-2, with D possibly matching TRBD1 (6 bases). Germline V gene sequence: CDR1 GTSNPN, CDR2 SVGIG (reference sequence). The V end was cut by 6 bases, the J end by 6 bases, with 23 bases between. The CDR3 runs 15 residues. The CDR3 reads CACFARIGGVNGYTF. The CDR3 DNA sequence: TGTGCCTGCTTCGCCCGGATTGGGGGCGTCAATGGCTACACCTTC.

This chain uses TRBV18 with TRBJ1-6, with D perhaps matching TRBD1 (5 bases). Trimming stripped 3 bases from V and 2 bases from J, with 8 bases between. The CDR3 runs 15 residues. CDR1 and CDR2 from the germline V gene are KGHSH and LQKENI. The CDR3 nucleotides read TGTGCCAGCTCACCCGCAGGGCCCTATAATTCACCCCTCCACTTT. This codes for CASSPAGPYNSPLHF.